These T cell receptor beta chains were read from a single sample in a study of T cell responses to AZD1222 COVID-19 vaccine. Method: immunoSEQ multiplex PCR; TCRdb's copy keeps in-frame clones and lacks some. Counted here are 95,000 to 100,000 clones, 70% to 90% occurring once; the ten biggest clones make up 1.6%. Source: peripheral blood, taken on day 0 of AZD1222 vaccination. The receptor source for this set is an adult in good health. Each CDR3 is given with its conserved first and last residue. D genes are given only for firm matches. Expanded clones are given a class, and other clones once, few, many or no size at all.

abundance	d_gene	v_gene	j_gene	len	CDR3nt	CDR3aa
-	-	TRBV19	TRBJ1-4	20	TGTGCCAGTAGTATTTTCGGAGAGCATCCCCCACGAGTCTACGGGGAAAAACTGTTTTTT	CASSIFGEHPPRVYGEKLFF
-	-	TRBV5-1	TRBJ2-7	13	TGCGCCAGCAGCTTGTCGAGTGGCTACGAGCAGTACTTC	CASSLSSGYEQYF
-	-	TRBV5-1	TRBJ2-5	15	TGCGCCAGCAGCTTGTGGCTAGCTAATGAAGAGACCCAGTACTTC	CASSLWLANEETQYF
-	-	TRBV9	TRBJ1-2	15	TGTGCCAGCAGCACTACCCTCCGGGCGGACTATGGCTACACCTTC	CASSTTLRADYGYTF
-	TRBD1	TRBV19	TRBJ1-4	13	TGTGCCAGCGGGACAGGGGGCTATGAAAAACTGTTTTTT	CASGTGGYEKLFF
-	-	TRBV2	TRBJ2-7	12	TGTGCCAGCAATACACAGGGCCACGAGCAGTACTTC	CASNTQGHEQYF
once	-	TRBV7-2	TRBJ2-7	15	TGTGCCAGCTCCGGGGAGACTTACTACTCCTACGAGCAGTACTTC	CASSGETYYSYEQYF
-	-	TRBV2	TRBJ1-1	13	TGTGCCAGCAGTGATGAGGTCGCCACTGAAGCTTTCTTT	CASSDEVATEAFF
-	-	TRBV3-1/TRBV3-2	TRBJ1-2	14	TGTGCCAGCACACGAGACGGGGGCTACTATGGCTACACCTTC	CASTRDGGYYGYTF
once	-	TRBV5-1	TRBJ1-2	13	TGCGCCAGCAGCTTAGACACCGACTATGGCTACACCTTC	CASSLDTDYGYTF
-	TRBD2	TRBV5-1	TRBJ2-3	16	TGCGCCAGCAGCTTGGCCGCTAGCGGGGGTGTAGATACGCAGTATTTT	CASSLAASGGVDTQYF
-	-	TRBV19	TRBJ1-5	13	TGTGCCAGTAGGGCTCAAGGCAATCAGCCCCAGCATTTT	CASRAQGNQPQHF
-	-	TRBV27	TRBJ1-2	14	TGTGCCAGCAGTTTAGACTCAAGGGTATTTGGCTACACCTTC	CASSLDSRVFGYTF
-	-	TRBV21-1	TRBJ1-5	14	TGTGCCAGCAGCAATCTCAGGGCGAATCAGCCCCAGCATTTT	CASSNLRANQPQHF
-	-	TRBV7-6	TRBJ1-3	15	TGTGCCAGCAGCTTAGCGCACGGGGCTGGAAACACCATATATTTT	CASSLAHGAGNTIYF
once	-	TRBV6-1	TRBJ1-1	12	TGTGCCAGCAGTGAAGGGGTAGGGGCAGCTTTCTTT	CASSEGVGAAFF
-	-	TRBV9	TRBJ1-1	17	TGTGCCAGCAGCGTTGAGCCCCGAAGCGGAAAGAACACTGAAGCTTTCTTT	CASSVEPRSGKNTEAFF
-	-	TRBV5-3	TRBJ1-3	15	TGTGCCAGAACTAGGGAAGTTTGGCCTGGAAACACCATATATTTT	CARTREVWPGNTIYF
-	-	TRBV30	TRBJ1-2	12	TGTGCCTGGAGTGCTCGTCCGGATGGCTACACCTTC	CAWSARPDGYTF
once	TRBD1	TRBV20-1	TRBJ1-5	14	TGCAGTGCTAGTCCGACAGGGGGGTATCAGCCCCAGCATTTT	CSASPTGGYQPQHF
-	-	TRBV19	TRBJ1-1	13	TGTGCCAGTAGTTCGGGGGTAGGCACTGAAGCTTTCTTT	CASSSGVGTEAFF
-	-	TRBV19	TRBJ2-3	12	TGTGCCAGTAGTACCGCCCAAGATACGCAGTATTTT	CASSTAQDTQYF
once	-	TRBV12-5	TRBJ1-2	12	TGTGCTAGTGGTTTGGACCGCTATGGCTACACCTTC	CASGLDRYGYTF
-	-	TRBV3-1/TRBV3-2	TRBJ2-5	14	TGTGCCAGCAGCCACATTCCATCGCAAGAGACCCAGTACTTC	CASSHIPSQETQYF
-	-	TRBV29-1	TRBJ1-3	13	TGCAGCGTTGAATTAACGTTTGGAAACACCATATATTTT	CSVELTFGNTIYF
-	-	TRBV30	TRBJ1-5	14	TGTGCCTGGAGTGTAAGAGGGAGCAATCAGCCCCAGCATTTT	CAWSVRGSNQPQHF
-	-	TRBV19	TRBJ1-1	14	TGTGCCAGTAGTATCGGCCAGGGTTACACTGAAGCTTTCTTT	CASSIGQGYTEAFF
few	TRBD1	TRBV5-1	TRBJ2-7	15	TGCGCCAGCAGTAGGGACAGACAAAGCTCCTACGAGCAGTACTTC	CASSRDRQSSYEQYF
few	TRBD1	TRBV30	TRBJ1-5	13	TGTGCCTGGGACAGGGGGGGCAATCAGCCCCAGCATTTT	CAWDRGGNQPQHF
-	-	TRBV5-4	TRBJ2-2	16	TGTGCCAGCAGCTTGGAGCAGGGTGGGAGCACCGGGGAGCTGTTTTTT	CASSLEQGGSTGELFF
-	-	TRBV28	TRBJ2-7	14	TGTGCCAGCAGTTTAACAGGGAGCTCCTACGAGCAGTACTTC	CASSLTGSSYEQYF
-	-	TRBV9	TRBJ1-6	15	TGTGCCAGCAGCGTTGGACAGCCGTATAATTCACCCCTCCACTTT	CASSVGQPYNSPLHF
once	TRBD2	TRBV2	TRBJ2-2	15	TGTGCCAGCACCGGGACTAGAATAGTCACCGGGGAGCTGTTTTTT	CASTGTRIVTGELFF
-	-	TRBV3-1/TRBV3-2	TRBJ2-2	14	TGTGCCAGCAGCCAAGTTGGAAACACCGGGGAGCTGTTTTTT	CASSQVGNTGELFF